These T cell receptor beta chains were read from a single sample in a study of T cells after yellow fever vaccination. TCRdb re-analysed the 5' RACE reads in MiXCR, keeping a single row per CDR3 protein. The repertoire holds 60,000 to 95,000 distinct CDR3 sequences, with about 7.7% as singletons. The starting material was CD8+ T cells sorted from PBMCs, obtained less than 11 days after the first yellow fever vaccination. These receptors were collected from a man between 18 and 35 years old who received the YFV17D yellow fever vaccine. CDR3s include the opening cysteine and the closing phenylalanine or tryptophan. The D gene is left open where the match is weak. Clone size, where shown, is once, few, many, or a class for clones that have expanded.

d_call	v_call	clone_size	j_call	cdr3_length	cdr3_aa	cdr3_nt
TRBD2	TRBV7-9	many	TRBJ2-7	13	CASRESGGGEQYF	TGTGCCAGCAGGGAATCCGGGGGGGGCGAGCAGTACTTC
TRBD2	TRBV4-2	few	TRBJ2-3	17	CASSRIPLAGNTDTQYF	TGTGCCAGCAGCCGGATCCCACTAGCGGGGAACACAGATACGCAGTATTTT
.	TRBV5-6	few	TRBJ2-1	16	CASSLPARSSYNEQFF	TGTGCCAGCAGCTTGCCTGCTCGGAGCTCCTACAATGAGCAGTTCTTC
TRBD1	TRBV27	many	TRBJ1-2	14	CASRGQEYHGGYTF	TGTGCCAGCAGAGGACAGGAATACCATGGTGGCTACACCTTC
.	TRBV20-1	many	TRBJ2-7	13	CSARTANSYEQYF	TGCAGTGCCCGGACGGCAAACTCCTACGAGCAGTACTTC
TRBD1	TRBV15	many	TRBJ1-1	16	CATSREGTGGATEAFF	TGTGCCACCAGCAGAGAGGGAACAGGGGGTGCGACTGAAGCTTTCTTT
.	TRBV7-2	few	TRBJ1-6	14	CASSWARSGSPLHF	TGTGCCAGCAGCTGGGCTCGGTCGGGATCACCCCTCCACTTT
.	TRBV19	medium-sized	TRBJ1-1	14	CASRSAGPYTEAFF	TGTGCCAGTAGGAGTGCTGGGCCCTACACTGAAGCTTTCTTT
.	TRBV5-1	many	TRBJ2-7	13	CASSGTTGPRQYF	TGCGCCAGCAGCGGGACGACAGGACCTCGGCAGTACTTC
TRBD2	TRBV7-6	.	TRBJ2-1	15	CASSPSLLAGSEQFF	TGTGCCAGCAGCCCCTCCCTGCTAGCGGGGAGTGAGCAGTTCTTC
.	TRBV29-1	few	TRBJ2-3	14	CSVEVDSRTDTQYF	TGCAGCGTTGAGGTGGACAGCCGCACAGATACGCAGTATTTT
.	TRBV4-1	.	TRBJ2-7	12	CASSPGEHEQYF	TGCGCCAGCAGTCCGGGGGAACACGAGCAGTACTTC
.	TRBV4-1	.	TRBJ1-1	15	CASSQARQGDTEAFF	TGCGCCAGCAGTCAAGCTCGGCAGGGTGACACTGAAGCTTTCTTT
.	TRBV11-2	few	TRBJ2-6	20	CASSRKRSGALALGANVLTF	TGTGCCAGCAGCCGGAAACGGTCCGGGGCCTTAGCTCTTGGGGCCAACGTCCTGACTTTC
TRBD2	TRBV4-2	many	TRBJ2-3	17	CASSPTPTSGAADTQYF	TGTGCCAGCAGTCCAACGCCGACTAGCGGGGCGGCAGATACGCAGTATTTT
.	TRBV5-8	.	TRBJ1-2	14	CASSLWRTFYGYTF	TGTGCCAGCAGCTTATGGCGGACGTTCTATGGCTACACCTTC
TRBD2	TRBV12-3/TRBV12-4	.	TRBJ2-3	14	CASRSGTRTDTQYF	TGTGCCAGCAGATCGGGGACTAGGACAGATACGCAGTATTTT
.	TRBV2	many	TRBJ2-2	13	CATEIGGAGELFF	TGTGCCACAGAAATCGGTGGCGCCGGGGAGCTGTTTTTT
.	TRBV27	few	TRBJ1-4	14	CASSLQARREKLFF	TGTGCCAGCAGTTTACAGGCCCGGCGGGAAAAACTGTTTTTT
.	TRBV7-9	few	TRBJ1-2	14	CASSLAYGVYGYTF	TGTGCCAGCAGCTTAGCGTACGGGGTTTATGGCTACACCTTC
TRBD1	TRBV27	few	TRBJ2-7	14	CASSLTGGPYEQYF	TGTGCCAGCAGTTTAACAGGGGGACCCTACGAGCAGTACTTC
TRBD1	TRBV9	few	TRBJ2-6	14	CASSLQGKANVLTF	TGTGCCAGCAGTCTACAGGGGAAGGCCAACGTCCTGACTTTC
TRBD1	TRBV9	few	TRBJ1-2	16	CASSGTGTGSYYGYTF	TGTGCCAGCAGCGGGACAGGGACAGGGAGTTACTATGGCTACACCTTC
.	TRBV9	many	TRBJ1-6	12	CASSVFDSPLHF	TGTGCCAGCAGCGTATTTGATTCACCCCTCCACTTT
.	TRBV4-1	few	TRBJ2-2	16	CASSQVAGSEAGELFF	TGCGCCAGCAGCCAAGTGGCAGGGAGTGAAGCCGGGGAGCTGTTTTTT
TRBD1	TRBV12-3/TRBV12-4	many	TRBJ1-2	17	CASSSPQLGGHNYGYTF	TGTGCCAGCAGTTCGCCTCAATTAGGGGGCCATAACTATGGCTACACCTTC
TRBD1	TRBV4-3	.	TRBJ2-3	17	CASSQDLTGGFLNTQYF	TGCGCCAGCAGCCAAGATCTGACAGGGGGTTTTTTAAATACGCAGTATTTT
.	TRBV29-1	many	TRBJ2-5	12	CSVDYSEETQYF	TGCAGCGTTGATTATTCGGAAGAGACCCAGTACTTC
.	TRBV19	once	TRBJ1-2	12	CASKYGSSRPTF	TGTGCCAGTAAATACGGTTCCAGCCGACCCACCTTC
TRBD2	TRBV13	.	TRBJ2-5	14	CASRISGGVETQYF	TGTGCCAGCAGGATTAGCGGGGGAGTGGAGACCCAGTACTTC
TRBD1	TRBV14	few	TRBJ1-4	17	CASSQAGTGGGDEKLFF	TGTGCCAGCAGCCAAGCCGGGACAGGGGGCGGCGATGAAAAACTGTTTTTT
.	TRBV4-1	many	TRBJ1-1	12	CASSQVSTEAFF	TGCGCCAGCAGCCAAGTAAGCACTGAAGCTTTCTTT
.	TRBV4-3	many	TRBJ2-7	15	CASSQDGGFRGEQYF	TGCGCCAGCAGCCAAGATGGCGGGTTCCGGGGCGAGCAGTACTTC
.	TRBV7-3	.	TRBJ2-1	11	CASSPGNERFF	TGTGCCAGCAGCCCCGGCAATGAGCGGTTCTTC
.	TRBV5-1	few	TRBJ2-3	16	CASSLVPGGSKNTQYF	TGCGCCAGCAGCTTGGTTCCGGGGGGCTCCAAGAATACGCAGTATTTT
.	TRBV4-2	few	TRBJ2-1	14	CASSQTEGNNEQFF	TGTGCCAGCAGCCAGACAGAGGGGAACAATGAGCAGTTCTTC
TRBD1	TRBV7-9	many	TRBJ1-1	14	CASSRGQGRTEAFF	TGTGCCAGCAGCCGAGGACAGGGTAGAACTGAAGCTTTCTTT
.	TRBV7-3	.	TRBJ2-1	17	CASSSAPRGHGFNEQFF	TGTGCCAGCAGCTCCGCACCCCGGGGGCACGGCTTCAATGAGCAGTTCTTC
.	TRBV30	many	TRBJ2-1	13	CAWSSSSINEQFF	TGTGCCTGGAGTTCAAGTAGTATAAATGAGCAGTTCTTC